Below are 25 T cell receptor beta chains sequenced from a single sample in a study of CD8 T cells in ankylosing spondylitis. General study points: Typical of ankylosing spondylitis blood, it appeared, was a TCR beta motif of about eight highly homologous variants.

TCRdb passed the 5' RACE reads through MiXCR, listing each CDR3 protein once. The sample holds some 400,000 distinct CDR3 sequences, 20% to 25% seen once. No antigen has been identified for these receptors. The sequenced sample consisted of blood, either unsorted or a sorted T cell fraction (not recorded which). Receptors originate from a male donor with ankylosing spondylitis.

This clonotype was seen a handful of times. DNA of the CDR3: TGTGCCACCAGCTGGGGGGACGGTTTTGTCAGTAATGAGCAGTTCTTC. Its protein is CATSWGDGFVSNEQFF. The rearrangement joins TRBV24-1 to TRBJ2-1; a weak D match, TRBD2 (6 bases). The CDR3 is made up of 16 amino acids. Trimming removed 7 bases at V and 7 bases at J, with 22 bases between. From germline, CDR1 is KGHDR and CDR2 SFDVKD.

The chain combines TRBV7-9 with TRBJ2-1; D is unclear. V was pared by 2 bases and J by 8 bases, with 16 bases between. The CDR3 has 15 residues. Germline CDR1 reads SEHNR; CDR2 reads FQNEAQ (reference sequence). DNA of the CDR3: TGTGCCAGCAGCTTACTCGGATCCGGCCGCGATGAGCAGTTCTTC. Amino acid sequence: CASSLLGSGRDEQFF.

This chain joins TRBV7-2 and TRBJ2-3; 11 nucleotides agree with TRBD2. This CDR3 has 14 residues. Trimming took 5 bases from V and 6 from J; bases not matched to a gene: 4. Germline V gene lookup returns CDR1 SGHTA and CDR2 FQGNSA. The CDR3 loop is CASSTSGSPDTQYF. The CDR3 DNA follows: TGTGCCAGCAGCACTAGCGGGAGTCCGGATACGCAGTATTTT.

V usage is TRBV5-1 and J usage is TRBJ2-5; possibly TRBD1 for D (6 bases). V was clipped by 0 bases and J by 4 bases, with 19 bases between them. The CDR3 runs 17 residues. Germline V gene lookup returns CDR1 SGHRS and CDR2 YFSETQ. The CDR3 protein is CASSLGGQGRRGETQYF. The CDR3 bases are TGCGCCAGCAGCTTGGGGGGGCAGGGAAGGAGAGGAGAGACCCAGTACTTC.

This clonotype appeared a few times. The CDR3 bases are TGCAGTGCTACCCTGCCGGGTAGCCGGATACCCTACGAGCAGTACTTC. It specifies CSATLPGSRIPYEQYF. V is TRBV20-1 and J is TRBJ2-7; D not certain. Trimming shortened V by 4 bases and J by 2 bases, and 21 bases separated the two germline ends. Germline CDR1 and CDR2: DFQATT and SNEGSKA (reference sequence). The CDR3 runs 16 residues.

There are a few counts of this clonotype. V gene TRBV5-5 combines with J gene TRBJ2-1, with 7 bases lining up with TRBD2. The CDR3 runs 14 residues. The J segment lost 3 bases and the V segment lost 6 bases, leaving 6 bases of the junction unmatched. Germline-derived CDR1 and CDR2 are SGHKS and YYEKEE (reference sequence). In nucleotides, the CDR3 is TGTGCCAGCATAAAGCGGGAAGACTACAATGAGCAGTTCTTC. Its protein is CASIKREDYNEQFF.

The chain combines TRBV5-1 with TRBJ1-1; 7 bases are a match to TRBD1. The CDR3 spans 16 residues. The germline V gene encodes CDR1 SGHRS and CDR2 YFSETQ. V lost 1 base, J lost 3 bases, and 9 bases stayed unmatched. In DNA, the CDR3 is TGCGCCAGCAGCTTGACAGGGGATTCGGGTTACACTGAAGCTTTCTTT. It is translated as CASSLTGDSGYTEAFF.

The chain combines TRBV30 with TRBJ1-1; 11 bases are a match to TRBD1. Per the germline V gene, CDR1 is GTSNPN and CDR2 is SVGIG (reference sequence). J gave up 8 bases and V 5 bases, and 10 bases lay outside the gene matches. This CDR3 is 14 amino acids long. The CDR3 loop reads CAWSGDRGMREAFF. CDR3 sequence (DNA): TGTGCCTGGTCCGGGGACAGGGGGATGCGGGAAGCTTTCTTT.

The J gene is TRBJ2-7, the V gene TRBV6-1; 10 bases are a match to TRBD2. Germline loops: CDR1 MNHNS, CDR2 SASEGT. V lost 5 bases to trimming and J lost 0 bases; unmatched junction nucleotides: 7. The CDR3 totals 16 residues. The CDR3 nucleotides read TGTGCCAGCAGTACCACGGCTAGCGGGAGCTCCTACGAGCAGTACTTC. Its protein is CASSTTASGSSYEQYF.

The V gene is TRBV11-3, the J gene TRBJ2-3, with 13 bases aligning to TRBD2. Germline CDR1 reads SGHNT; CDR2 reads YENEEA. V trimming: 5 bases; J trimming: 1 base; junction bases outside the gene matches: 6. The CDR3 extends over 17 amino acids. The CDR3 region has the DNA TGTGCCAGCAGCCCAAGGACTAGCGGGAGTGGCACAGATACGCAGTATTTT. It yields the protein CASSPRTSGSGTDTQYF. Combining the CDR3 with reference TRBV11-3 and TRBJ2-3 gives the whole variable domain EAGVVQSPRYKIIEKKQPVAFWCNPISGHNTLYWYLQNLGQGPELLIRYENEEAVDDSQLPKDRFSAERLKGVDSTLKIQPAELGDSAVYLCASSPRTSGSGTDTQYFGPGTRLTVL.

This clonotype was counted many times. The chain uses TRBV27 and TRBJ2-1; a weak D match, TRBD1 (6 bases). The CDR3 length is 16 residues. V was pared by 8 bases and J by 10 bases, with 27 bases between. Germline assignment: CDR1 MNHEY and CDR2 SMNVEV (reference sequence). In nucleotides, the CDR3 is TGTGCCAGCTCCCCGCTTGGACAGTCGTTTTTCTCGGAGCAGTTCTTC. Protein product: CASSPLGQSFFSEQFF.

This clonotype has only a few counts. A junction boundary mismatches the germline segment, possibly from a read error. V gene TRBV7-7 combines with J gene TRBJ2-2; D gene uncertain. CDR1 SSHAT and CDR2 FNYEAQ come from the germline V gene (reference sequence). The CDR3 runs to 13 residues. In nucleotides, the CDR3 is TGTGCTAGCAGCCCTCCTGGAACCGGGGAGCTGTTTTTT. It is translated as CASSPPGTGELFF.

The V call is TRBV19, the J call TRBJ1-5; no clear D gene. V lost 0 bases and J 6 bases, leaving 6 bases between the germline ends. CDR3 size: 13 residues. Germline CDR1 LNHDA, CDR2 SQIVND (reference sequence). The DNA for the CDR3 is TGTGCCAGTAGTATAGATCTTGTTCAGCCCCAGCATTTT. Residues: CASSIDLVQPQHF. Supplemented by reference TRBV19 and TRBJ1-5, the full variable domain reads DGGITQSPKYLFRKEGQNVTLSCEQNLNHDAMYWYRQDPGQGLRLIYYSQIVNDFQKGDIAEGYSVSREKKESFPLTVTSAQKNPTAFYLCASSIDLVQPQHFGDGTRLSIL.

The rearrangement joins TRBV29-1 to TRBJ2-3; tentatively, D is TRBD2 (6 bases). This CDR3 is 11 amino acids long. The germline V gene has CDR1 SQVTM and CDR2 ANQGSEA. Trimming pared 4 bases from V and 6 bases from J, leaving 8 bases between. CDR3 sequence (DNA): TGCAGCGTTGGCGGGGACGATACGCAGTATTTT. Translating gives CSVGGDDTQYF.

J is TRBJ2-7 and V is TRBV7-9; 11 bases map to TRBD2. The CDR3 totals 16 residues. The trim removed 8 bases at V and 5 bases at J, leaving 14 bases unmatched. CDR1 and CDR2 from the germline V gene are SEHNR and FQNEAQ (reference sequence). The CDR3 DNA reads TGTGCCAGCGGGGCCAATTTAGCGGGAGGGCCCGACGAGCAGTACTTC. Translation gives CASGANLAGGPDEQYF. Looking up the rest from reference TRBV7-9 and TRBJ2-7 gives the full variable domain: DTGVSQNPRHKITKRGQNVTFRCDPISEHNRLYWYRQTLGQGPEFLTYFQNEAQLEKSRLLSDRFSAERPKGSFSTLEIQRTEQGDSAMYLCASGANLAGGPDEQYFGPGTRLTVT.

The DNA of the CDR3 is TGCAGTGCTAGCCTCACAGATACGCAGTATTTT. This sequence encodes CSASLTDTQYF. The chain links TRBV20-1 to TRBJ2-3; D gene ambiguous. V was trimmed by 3 bases and J by 2 bases, leaving 3 bases between them. Per germline, CDR1 DFQATT and CDR2 SNEGSKA (reference sequence). The CDR3 has 11 residues.

This clonotype has more than one count but fewer than ten. The chain is built from TRBV11-3 and TRBJ1-1; no firm D call. There are 12 residues in the CDR3. Germline-derived CDR1 and CDR2 are SGHNT and YENEEA. V was trimmed by 5 bases and J by 7 bases, leaving 11 bases between them. The CDR3 sequence: CASSTRRGEAFF. As DNA, the CDR3 is TGTGCCAGCAGCACCCGTCGGGGTGAAGCTTTCTTT.

This clonotype was counted ten times or more. The chain carries TRBV7-2 and TRBJ2-1; no clear D gene. The CDR3 extends over 15 amino acids. With 0 bases removed from V and 0 bases from J, the gap between germline ends came to 6 bases. Germline values: CDR1 SGHTA, CDR2 FQGNSA. The CDR3 loop is CASSLAASSYNEQFF. DNA of the CDR3: TGTGCCAGCAGCTTAGCTGCCAGCTCCTACAATGAGCAGTTCTTC.

This clonotype was observed a single time. The CDR3 region is CASSFRTGDFQETQYF. The CDR3 nucleotides read TGTGCCAGCAGTTTTCGGACAGGGGATTTCCAAGAGACCCAGTACTTC. This chain links TRBV6-5 with TRBJ2-5, with TRBD1 matching over 9 bases. The CDR3 covers 16 residues. Germline CDR1 and CDR2: MNHEY and SVGAGI. The J segment lost 1 base and the V segment lost 4 bases, leaving 7 bases of the junction unmatched.

Ten or more counts support this clonotype. This sequence joins TRBV5-1 and TRBJ2-3, with D possibly TRBD2 on 6 matching bases. V lost 2 bases, J lost 6 bases, and 13 bases lay in between. This CDR3 spans 14 amino acids. Germline assignment: CDR1 SGHRS and CDR2 YFSETQ. CDR3 region: CASSFRGISDTQYF. The CDR3 bases are TGCGCCAGCAGCTTTCGCGGGATTTCCGATACGCAGTATTTT. Full variable domain (rest looked up from reference TRBV5-1 and TRBJ2-3): KAGVTQTPRYLIKTRGQQVTLSCSPISGHRSVSWYQQTPGQGLQFLFEYFSETQRNKGNFPGRFSGRQFSNSRSEMNVSTLELGDSALYLCASSFRGISDTQYFGPGTRLTVL.

The chain links TRBV7-9 to TRBJ1-1; no clear D. CDR1 is SEHNR, CDR2 FQNEAQ, per germline (reference sequence). The V end lost 3 bases, the J end lost 7 bases, and 6 bases lay between the germline ends. This CDR3 comprises 11 residues. The CDR3 sequence: CASSFRDEAFF. The CDR3, as DNA: TGTGCCAGCAGCTTTCGGGATGAAGCTTTCTTT.

This sequence joins TRBV6-1 and TRBJ1-6, with no clear D. Trimming cost V 6 bases and J 6 bases, with 12 bases left between them. CDR3 length equals 14 residues. Germline lookup yields CDR1 MNHNS and CDR2 SASEGT. CDR3 bases: TGTGCCAGCAGGGTACTGTCTTCTAATTCACCCCTCCACTTT. This encodes CASRVLSSNSPLHF.

This clonotype has a handful of counts. The chain recombines TRBV7-9 with TRBJ1-2; TRBD1 aligns across 8 bases. V shed 4 bases and J 4 bases; nucleotides not matched to a gene: 8. CDR3 length: 15 residues. CDR1 and CDR2 (germline): SEHNR, FQNEAQ (reference sequence). The chain's CDR3 is CASSSLGGTGYGYTF. The CDR3, as DNA: TGTGCCAGCAGCTCACTGGGGGGGACAGGCTATGGCTACACCTTC.

The chain joins TRBV12-3 or TRBV12-4 to TRBJ2-1; D may correspond to TRBD1 or TRBD2 (5 bases each). V was pared by 6 bases and J by 8 bases, with 23 bases between. The CDR3 runs to 16 residues. The CDR3 here is CASSFQGTTPVDEQFF. In DNA form, the CDR3 reads TGTGCCAGCAGCTTTCAAGGGACCACCCCCGTCGATGAGCAGTTCTTC.

This clonotype was seen repeatedly, ten times or more. The J gene is TRBJ2-3, the V gene TRBV6-1; tentative D call: TRBD1 (5 bases). This CDR3 region has 14 residues. Per germline, CDR1 MNHNS and CDR2 SASEGT. Trimming took off 5 bases at V and 0 bases at J, with 9 bases between the two ends. The CDR3 spells CASSLTGSTDTQYF. CDR3 DNA sequence: TGTGCCAGCAGTCTCACAGGAAGCACAGATACGCAGTATTTT.